The rows below give T cell receptor beta chains drawn from one sample of a study of blood T cell repertoires in COVID-19. Some clones are missing from TCRdb's copy, which holds only in-frame ones; the method was immunoSEQ multiplex PCR. The data show some 250,000 clones, with 65% to 85% seen just once and roughly 7.9% held by the top ten. The source material was peripheral blood. These receptor sequences come from an elderly woman with acute or convalescent COVID-19. CDR3s include the opening cysteine and the closing phenylalanine or tryptophan. The D gene is left open where the match is weak. Clone size is not always given. Where it is, it says once, few, many or a class for expanded clones.

J: TRBJ2-7; D: TRBD2; V: TRBV30; size: NA; CDR3: CAWSVGLAGRGEQYF; DNA: TGTGCCTGGAGTGTAGGACTAGCTGGGAGGGGGGAGCAGTACTTC
J: TRBJ2-7; D: TRBD1; V: TRBV2; size: NA; CDR3: CASSTPHRTGSSYEQYF; DNA: TGTGCCAGCAGTACGCCCCACCGGACAGGGAGCTCCTACGAGCAGTACTTC
J: TRBJ2-4; D: NA; V: TRBV19; size: NA; CDR3: CASQTGLGIKNIQYF; DNA: TGTGCCAGCCAAACAGGGCTGGGAATCAAAAACATTCAGTACTTC
J: TRBJ1-6; D: NA; V: TRBV11-2; size: few; CDR3: CASSLQNYNSPLHF; DNA: TGTGCCAGCAGCTTACAGAACTATAATTCACCCCTCCACTTT
J: TRBJ1-4; D: NA; V: TRBV12-3/TRBV12-4; size: NA; CDR3: CASSLVGGGKLFF; DNA: TGTGCCAGCAGTTTAGTAGGTGGCGGAAAACTGTTTTTT
J: TRBJ1-6; D: TRBD1; V: TRBV5-6; size: NA; CDR3: CASSRGQGLNSPLHF; DNA: TGTGCCAGCAGCCGGGGACAGGGGCTTAATTCACCCCTCCACTTT
J: TRBJ2-1; D: NA; V: TRBV10-3; size: NA; CDR3: CASYRGGYNEQFF; DNA: TGTGCCAGCTACAGGGGGGGATACAATGAGCAGTTCTTC
J: TRBJ2-4; D: NA; V: TRBV7-2; size: NA; CDR3: CASSGGLQDIQYF; DNA: TGTGCCAGCAGCGGGGGACTCCAGGACATTCAGTACTTC
J: TRBJ2-1; D: TRBD2; V: TRBV6-5; size: NA; CDR3: CASTASGGAGEQFF; DNA: TGTGCCTCTACGGCCAGCGGGGGGGCCGGAGAGCAGTTCTTC
J: TRBJ2-2; D: NA; V: TRBV4-2; size: NA; CDR3: CASSLTGTGELFF; DNA: TGTGCCAGCAGCTTGACAGGAACCGGGGAGCTGTTTTTT
J: TRBJ2-7; D: TRBD1; V: TRBV2; size: NA; CDR3: CASSPGTGFFHEQYF; DNA: TGTGCCAGCAGTCCCGGGACAGGGTTTTTTCACGAGCAGTACTTC
J: TRBJ2-7; D: NA; V: TRBV5-1; size: NA; CDR3: CASSLAGSFSYEQYF; DNA: TGCGCCAGCAGCTTGGCCGGTAGCTTCTCCTACGAGCAGTACTTC
J: TRBJ2-5; D: NA; V: TRBV11-2; size: NA; CDR3: CASSPNPLGETQYF; DNA: TGTGCCAGCAGCCCAAACCCGCTAGGAGAGACCCAGTACTTC
J: TRBJ2-2; D: TRBD1; V: TRBV2; size: NA; CDR3: CASRNRDRGRQTGELFF; DNA: TGTGCCAGCAGAAACCGGGACAGGGGGAGACAAACCGGGGAGCTGTTTTTT
J: TRBJ1-2; D: NA; V: TRBV19; size: NA; CDR3: CASSGVNYGYTF; DNA: TGTGCCAGTAGTGGAGTTAACTATGGCTACACCTTC
J: TRBJ2-1; D: TRBD2; V: TRBV11-2; size: NA; CDR3: CASSLDGGGPNEQFF; DNA: TGTGCCAGCAGCTTAGATGGGGGAGGGCCGAATGAGCAGTTCTTC
J: TRBJ2-3; D: NA; V: TRBV11-2; size: once; CDR3: CASSPNTDTQYF; DNA: TGTGCCAGCAGCCCAAACACAGATACGCAGTATTTT
J: TRBJ2-3; D: TRBD2; V: TRBV29-1; size: NA; CDR3: CSVDGLAGGPTDTQYF; DNA: TGCAGCGTTGACGGGTTAGCGGGAGGGCCAACAGATACGCAGTATTTT
J: TRBJ2-4; D: TRBD2; V: TRBV5-1; size: NA; CDR3: CASSSGLMEAIQYF; DNA: TGCGCCAGCAGCTCGGGACTAATGGAAGCCATTCAGTACTTC
J: TRBJ2-1; D: TRBD1; V: TRBV11-2; size: NA; CDR3: CASSPRTGGSYNEQFF; DNA: TGTGCCAGCAGCCCCCGGACAGGGGGCTCCTACAATGAGCAGTTCTTC
J: TRBJ1-2; D: NA; V: TRBV5-1; size: NA; CDR3: CASSPDSTNYGYTF; DNA: TGCGCCAGCAGCCCGGACAGCACTAACTATGGCTACACCTTC
J: TRBJ2-3; D: TRBD1; V: TRBV29-1; size: NA; CDR3: CSGTGWGLDTQYF; DNA: TGCAGCGGGACAGGGTGGGGGTTGGATACGCAGTATTTT
J: TRBJ2-7; D: TRBD2; V: TRBV6-1; size: NA; CDR3: CASSETSGGAWEQYF; DNA: TGTGCCAGCAGTGAAACTAGCGGGGGGGCCTGGGAGCAGTACTTC
J: TRBJ2-1; D: TRBD2; V: TRBV9; size: few; CDR3: CASSVLAGADGEQFF; DNA: TGTGCCAGCAGCGTATTAGCGGGGGCCGATGGTGAGCAGTTCTTC
J: TRBJ1-5; D: NA; V: TRBV6-1; size: NA; CDR3: CASSDRGSGNQPQHF; DNA: TGTGCCAGCAGTGATCGGGGAAGCGGCAATCAGCCCCAGCATTTT
J: TRBJ1-1; D: NA; V: TRBV28; size: NA; CDR3: CASSLWGREAFF; DNA: TGTGCCAGCAGTTTATGGGGCCGTGAAGCTTTCTTT
J: TRBJ2-5; D: NA; V: TRBV5-6; size: NA; CDR3: CASTNRVRETQYF; DNA: TGTGCCAGCACCAACAGGGTTAGGGAGACCCAGTACTTC
J: TRBJ1-6; D: TRBD1; V: TRBV15; size: NA; CDR3: CATSDQQGHSSPLHF; DNA: TGTGCCACCAGCGATCAACAGGGGCACAGTTCACCCCTCCACTTT
J: TRBJ2-7; D: TRBD2; V: TRBV7-9; size: NA; CDR3: CASSLGRPSGSYEQYF; DNA: TGTGCCAGCAGCTTAGGAAGGCCTAGCGGGAGCTACGAGCAGTACTTC